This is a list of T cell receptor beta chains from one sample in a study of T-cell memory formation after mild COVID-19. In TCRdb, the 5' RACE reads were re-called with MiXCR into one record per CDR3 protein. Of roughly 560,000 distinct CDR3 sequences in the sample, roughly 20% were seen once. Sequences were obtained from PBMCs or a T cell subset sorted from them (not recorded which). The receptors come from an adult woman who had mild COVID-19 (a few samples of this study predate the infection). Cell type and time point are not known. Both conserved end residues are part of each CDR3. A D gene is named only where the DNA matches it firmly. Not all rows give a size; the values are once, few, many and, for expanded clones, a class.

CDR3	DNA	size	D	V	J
CASSEGRSLAAVGEKLFF	TGTGCCAGCAGTGAAGGTCGAAGTTTGGCAGCAGTGGGGGAAAAACTGTTTTTT	.	.	TRBV6-1	TRBJ1-4
CSARPDGDREQYF	TGCAGTGCTAGACCCGACGGCGATCGGGAGCAGTACTTC	few	.	TRBV20-1	TRBJ2-7
CASSYNFYNEQFF	TGTGCCAGCAGTTACAACTTCTACAATGAGCAGTTCTTC	.	.	TRBV6-5	TRBJ2-1
CASTYASRSQETQYF	TGTGCCAGCACTTATGCGAGTCGTTCCCAAGAGACCCAGTACTTC	.	.	TRBV6-5	TRBJ2-5
CASSLGGRGGNQPQHF	TGTGCCAGCAGCTTAGGTGGCAGGGGTGGCAATCAGCCCCAGCATTTT	.	.	TRBV7-2	TRBJ1-5
CASSLTEATGELFF	TGTGCCAGCAGCCTGACAGAGGCCACCGGGGAGCTGTTTTTT	few	.	TRBV5-5	TRBJ2-2
CASSLWTSGDYEQYF	TGTGCCAGCAGCCTTTGGACTAGCGGGGACTACGAGCAGTACTTC	.	TRBD2	TRBV4-2	TRBJ2-7
CASSLAQGSNTEAFF	TGTGCCAGCAGCTTAGCGCAGGGTTCGAACACTGAAGCTTTCTTT	few	.	TRBV7-8	TRBJ1-1
CASSLEAGGGNTIYF	TGTGCCAGCAGCCTCGAGGCAGGGGGTGGAAACACCATATATTTT	few	TRBD1	TRBV3-1	TRBJ1-3
CSARVLAGESTDTQYF	TGCAGTGCTAGAGTGCTAGCGGGAGAGAGCACAGATACGCAGTATTTT	.	TRBD2	TRBV20-1	TRBJ2-3
CASSLNRDLNTEAFF	TGTGCCAGCAGCTTAAACAGGGACCTGAACACTGAAGCTTTCTTT	.	.	TRBV7-9	TRBJ1-1
CSVERWDRGPDTQYF	TGCAGCGTTGAAAGGTGGGACAGGGGCCCAGATACGCAGTATTTT	.	TRBD1	TRBV29-1	TRBJ2-3
CASSQGEEETQYF	TGTGCCAGCAGCCAAGGGGAAGAAGAGACCCAGTACTTC	.	.	TRBV4-2	TRBJ2-5
CASSPNPGVGTQYF	TGTGCCAGCAGCCCCAACCCGGGGGTTGGGACCCAGTACTTC	few	.	TRBV7-2	TRBJ2-5
CASRGTGVFTEAFF	TGTGCCAGCAGGGGGACAGGGGTTTTCACTGAAGCTTTCTTT	.	TRBD1	TRBV25-1	TRBJ1-1
CASSPSQGYEQYF	TGTGCCAGCAGCCCCTCACAGGGCTACGAGCAGTACTTC	.	.	TRBV7-2	TRBJ2-7
CASSSVNTEAFF	TGTGCCAGCAGTTCCGTTAACACTGAAGCTTTCTTT	many	.	TRBV27	TRBJ1-1
CASSLVTGVDEQFF	TGTGCCAGCAGCTTGGTGACAGGGGTTGATGAGCAGTTCTTC	many	TRBD1	TRBV5-5	TRBJ2-1
CATSSSGVPGELFF	TGTGCCACCAGCAGCTCAGGGGTTCCCGGGGAGCTGTTTTTT	few	.	TRBV15	TRBJ2-2
CASSTPGQGVRPQHF	TGTGCCAGCAGTACTCCGGGACAGGGGGTCAGGCCCCAGCATTTT	once	TRBD1	TRBV6-6	TRBJ1-5